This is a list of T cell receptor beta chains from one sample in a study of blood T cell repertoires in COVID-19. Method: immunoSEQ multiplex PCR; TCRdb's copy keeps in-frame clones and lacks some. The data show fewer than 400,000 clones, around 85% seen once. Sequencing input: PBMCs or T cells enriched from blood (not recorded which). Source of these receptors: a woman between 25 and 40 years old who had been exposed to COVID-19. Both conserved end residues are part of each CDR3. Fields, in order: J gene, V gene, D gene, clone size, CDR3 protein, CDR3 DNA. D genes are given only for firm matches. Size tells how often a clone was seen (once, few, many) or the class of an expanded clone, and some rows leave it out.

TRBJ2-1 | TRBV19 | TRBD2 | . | CASSILGGNSPYNEQFF | TGTGCCAGTAGTATATTGGGGGGGAACAGTCCCTACAATGAGCAGTTCTTC
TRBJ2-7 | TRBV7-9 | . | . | CASSLARKTERFSYEQYF | TGTGCCAGCAGCTTAGCCCGAAAGACAGAGAGATTCTCCTACGAGCAGTACTTC
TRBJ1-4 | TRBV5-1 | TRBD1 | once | CASSGQGLNEKLFF | TGCGCCAGCTCGGGACAGGGCCTTAATGAAAAACTGTTTTTT
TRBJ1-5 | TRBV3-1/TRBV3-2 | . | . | CASSQGYGADNQPQHF | TGTGCCAGCAGCCAAGGATATGGGGCGGACAATCAGCCCCAGCATTTT
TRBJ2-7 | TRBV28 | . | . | CASSPPGHLGYEQYF | TGTGCCAGCAGTCCGCCGGGACACTTGGGCTACGAGCAGTACTTC
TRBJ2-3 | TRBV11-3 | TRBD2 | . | CASSPASGTSFDTQYF | TGTGCCAGCAGCCCAGCCTCCGGGACTAGCTTCGATACGCAGTATTTT
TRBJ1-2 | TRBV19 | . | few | CASSIEIRGPVYGYTF | TGTGCCAGTAGTATAGAAATTCGCGGCCCAGTCTATGGCTACACCTTC
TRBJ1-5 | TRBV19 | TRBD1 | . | CASSQDRGSNQPQHF | TGTGCCAGTAGTCAGGACAGGGGAAGCAATCAGCCCCAGCATTTT
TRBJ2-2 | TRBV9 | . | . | CASSTRQATNTGELFF | TGTGCCAGCAGCACCCGACAGGCAACGAACACCGGGGAGCTGTTTTTT
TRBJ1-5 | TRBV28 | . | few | CASSLVGQSYSNQPQHF | TGTGCCAGCAGTTTAGTTGGACAGTCATATAGCAATCAGCCCCAGCATTTT
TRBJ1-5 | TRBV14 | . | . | CASSQRVPVGQPQHF | TGTGCCAGCAGCCAACGGGTCCCGGTGGGTCAGCCCCAGCATTTT
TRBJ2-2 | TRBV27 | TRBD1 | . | CASRPGTANTGELFF | TGTGCCAGCAGGCCCGGGACAGCGAACACCGGGGAGCTGTTTTTT
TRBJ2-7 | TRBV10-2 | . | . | CASSASIGATYEQYF | TGCGCCAGCAGTGCCTCGATAGGGGCGACCTACGAGCAGTACTTC
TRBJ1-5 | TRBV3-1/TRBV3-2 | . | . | CASSPETGWPQPQHF | TGTGCCAGCAGCCCAGAAACAGGGTGGCCTCAGCCCCAGCATTTT
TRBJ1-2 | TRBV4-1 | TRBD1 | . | CASSQGTGEGYTF | TGCGCCAGCAGCCAAGGGACAGGGGAAGGCTACACCTTC
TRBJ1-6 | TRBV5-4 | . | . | CASSLMQGRNSPLHF | TGTGCCAGCAGCTTGATGCAGGGTAGGAATTCACCCCTCCACTTT
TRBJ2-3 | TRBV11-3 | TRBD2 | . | CASSLGSTGGSTADTQYF | TGTGCCAGCAGCTTAGGATCGACTGGCGGGAGTACGGCAGATACGCAGTATTTT
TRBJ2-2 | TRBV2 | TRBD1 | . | CASSDGQGNTGELFF | TGTGCCAGCAGTGATGGACAGGGGAACACCGGGGAGCTGTTTTTT
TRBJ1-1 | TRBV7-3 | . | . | CASSAQTGILTEAFF | TGTGCCAGCAGCGCGCAAACAGGGATACTCACTGAAGCTTTCTTT
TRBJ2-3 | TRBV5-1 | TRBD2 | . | CASSAGLAASTDTQYF | TGCGCCAGCAGCGCCGGACTAGCGGCTAGCACAGATACGCAGTATTTT
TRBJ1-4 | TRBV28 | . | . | CASSYSVNEKLFF | TGTGCCAGCAGTTACAGTGTTAATGAAAAACTGTTTTTT
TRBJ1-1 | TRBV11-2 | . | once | CASSFPTGRARTEAFF | TGTGCCAGCAGCTTTCCCACAGGAAGGGCGCGCACTGAAGCTTTCTTT
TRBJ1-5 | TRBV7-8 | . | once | CASSLLTGLPDQPQHF | TGTGCCAGCAGCTTACTGACAGGCTTACCCGATCAGCCCCAGCATTTT
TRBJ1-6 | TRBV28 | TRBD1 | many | CASGWTGDNSPLHF | TGTGCCAGCGGATGGACAGGGGATAATTCACCCCTCCACTTT
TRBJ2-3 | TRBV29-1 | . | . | CSAHGGISTDTQYF | TGCAGCGCCCACGGGGGAATTAGCACAGATACGCAGTATTTT
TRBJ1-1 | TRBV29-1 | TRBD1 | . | CSAAGQANTEAFF | TGCAGCGCTGCGGGACAGGCAAACACTGAAGCTTTCTTT
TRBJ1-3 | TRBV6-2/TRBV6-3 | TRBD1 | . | CASSSPGTGVGNTIYF | TGTGCCAGCAGTTCCCCCGGGACAGGGGTCGGAAACACCATATATTTT
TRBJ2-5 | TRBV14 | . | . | CASSRPGGAQETQYF | TGTGCCAGCAGCCGCCCCGGAGGGGCTCAAGAGACCCAGTACTTC
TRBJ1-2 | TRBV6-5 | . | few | CASIGGAYGYTF | TGTGCCAGCATCGGGGGGGCGTATGGCTACACCTTC